These T cell receptor beta chains were read from a single sample in a study of post-analysis software for immune sequencing data. TCRdb fed the PCR reads into MiXCR, producing one record per CDR3 protein. The sample has roughly 700,000 distinct CDR3 sequences; roughly 30% are singletons. Material: blood. The source of these receptors is a girl aged 5 to 17 with multiple sclerosis. Each CDR3 is given with its conserved first and last residue. The order of the fields is J gene, V gene, clone size, CDR3 protein. A clone size is listed for some rows: how often the clone was seen (once, few, many), or a class if it is expanded.

J gene: TRBJ2-1; V gene: TRBV5-4; clone size: NA; CDR3 protein: CASSDPLTSGVYNEQFF
J gene: TRBJ2-3; V gene: TRBV9; clone size: NA; CDR3 protein: CASSPGRDTDAQYF
J gene: TRBJ2-7; V gene: TRBV7-9; clone size: few; CDR3 protein: CASSLQGPTYEQYF
J gene: TRBJ2-3; V gene: TRBV4-3; clone size: many; CDR3 protein: CASSQALWRADTQYF
J gene: TRBJ2-7; V gene: TRBV20-1; clone size: few; CDR3 protein: CSASPSGRWPQYF
J gene: TRBJ2-7; V gene: TRBV7-2; clone size: NA; CDR3 protein: CASSFRRATYEQYF
J gene: TRBJ1-5; V gene: TRBV5-8; clone size: NA; CDR3 protein: CASSHHRGMGGNQPQHF
J gene: TRBJ2-3; V gene: TRBV6-6; clone size: NA; CDR3 protein: CTSSYALGASSDTQYF
J gene: TRBJ1-1; V gene: TRBV12-2; clone size: few; CDR3 protein: CASRSTPRERDTEAFF
J gene: TRBJ1-4; V gene: TRBV24-1; clone size: once; CDR3 protein: CATSGMGTYAEKLFF
J gene: TRBJ1-1; V gene: TRBV11-2; clone size: NA; CDR3 protein: CASSLTGLEAFF
J gene: TRBJ1-4; V gene: TRBV5-4; clone size: NA; CDR3 protein: CASSRGRDDEKLFF
J gene: TRBJ2-7; V gene: TRBV20-1; clone size: NA; CDR3 protein: CSARPLGLAGPYEQYF
J gene: TRBJ2-1; V gene: TRBV6-2/TRBV6-3; clone size: NA; CDR3 protein: CASQEYNEQFF
J gene: TRBJ2-1; V gene: TRBV7-9; clone size: NA; CDR3 protein: CASSLSADNEQFF
J gene: TRBJ2-1; V gene: TRBV5-1; clone size: NA; CDR3 protein: CASSRGAGTGPSNERFF
J gene: TRBJ2-7; V gene: TRBV20-1; clone size: NA; CDR3 protein: CSARRTSGSSYEQYF
J gene: TRBJ2-3; V gene: TRBV7-2; clone size: few; CDR3 protein: CASSQGVGGGRTDTQYF
J gene: TRBJ1-6; V gene: TRBV4-1; clone size: NA; CDR3 protein: CASSRDSKSPLHF
J gene: TRBJ2-6; V gene: TRBV5-1; clone size: NA; CDR3 protein: CASSFVFGGLSGANVLTF
J gene: TRBJ2-5; V gene: TRBV3-1; clone size: few; CDR3 protein: CASSQDEVGLPQETQYF
J gene: TRBJ2-7; V gene: TRBV18; clone size: NA; CDR3 protein: CASSPRGAGGTYEQYF
J gene: TRBJ1-5; V gene: TRBV20-1; clone size: NA; CDR3 protein: CSARGRGDSNQPQHF
J gene: TRBJ1-4; V gene: TRBV28; clone size: NA; CDR3 protein: CASSLESREKLFF
J gene: TRBJ1-1; V gene: TRBV5-1; clone size: once; CDR3 protein: CASSAPGTVNTEAFF
J gene: TRBJ2-1; V gene: TRBV2; clone size: NA; CDR3 protein: CASRGTSGRDQFF
J gene: TRBJ2-3; V gene: TRBV24-1; clone size: few; CDR3 protein: CAVALNTDTQYF
J gene: TRBJ2-1; V gene: TRBV29-1; clone size: few; CDR3 protein: CSVEVQAGNTYNEQFF
J gene: TRBJ2-7; V gene: TRBV6-5; clone size: many; CDR3 protein: CASTPIGGYEQYF
J gene: TRBJ2-5; V gene: TRBV7-9; clone size: NA; CDR3 protein: CASSLGLVPSEQYF
J gene: TRBJ2-1; V gene: TRBV5-1; clone size: few; CDR3 protein: CASGPGQGESFNEQFF
J gene: TRBJ1-5; V gene: TRBV7-8; clone size: NA; CDR3 protein: CASSLAGWGRDNQPQHF
J gene: TRBJ2-3; V gene: TRBV7-9; clone size: NA; CDR3 protein: CASSLRGFERTDTQYF
J gene: TRBJ2-3; V gene: TRBV7-2; clone size: NA; CDR3 protein: CASSLIAGVHTQYF
J gene: TRBJ2-5; V gene: TRBV5-1; clone size: few; CDR3 protein: CASSGGTGNIETQYF
J gene: TRBJ2-2; V gene: TRBV6-1; clone size: NA; CDR3 protein: CASSRAPGSTGELFF
J gene: TRBJ2-2; V gene: TRBV6-2/TRBV6-3; clone size: few; CDR3 protein: CASSYSTQGTNTGELFF
J gene: TRBJ2-1; V gene: TRBV9; clone size: NA; CDR3 protein: CASSGSGRKFNEQFF